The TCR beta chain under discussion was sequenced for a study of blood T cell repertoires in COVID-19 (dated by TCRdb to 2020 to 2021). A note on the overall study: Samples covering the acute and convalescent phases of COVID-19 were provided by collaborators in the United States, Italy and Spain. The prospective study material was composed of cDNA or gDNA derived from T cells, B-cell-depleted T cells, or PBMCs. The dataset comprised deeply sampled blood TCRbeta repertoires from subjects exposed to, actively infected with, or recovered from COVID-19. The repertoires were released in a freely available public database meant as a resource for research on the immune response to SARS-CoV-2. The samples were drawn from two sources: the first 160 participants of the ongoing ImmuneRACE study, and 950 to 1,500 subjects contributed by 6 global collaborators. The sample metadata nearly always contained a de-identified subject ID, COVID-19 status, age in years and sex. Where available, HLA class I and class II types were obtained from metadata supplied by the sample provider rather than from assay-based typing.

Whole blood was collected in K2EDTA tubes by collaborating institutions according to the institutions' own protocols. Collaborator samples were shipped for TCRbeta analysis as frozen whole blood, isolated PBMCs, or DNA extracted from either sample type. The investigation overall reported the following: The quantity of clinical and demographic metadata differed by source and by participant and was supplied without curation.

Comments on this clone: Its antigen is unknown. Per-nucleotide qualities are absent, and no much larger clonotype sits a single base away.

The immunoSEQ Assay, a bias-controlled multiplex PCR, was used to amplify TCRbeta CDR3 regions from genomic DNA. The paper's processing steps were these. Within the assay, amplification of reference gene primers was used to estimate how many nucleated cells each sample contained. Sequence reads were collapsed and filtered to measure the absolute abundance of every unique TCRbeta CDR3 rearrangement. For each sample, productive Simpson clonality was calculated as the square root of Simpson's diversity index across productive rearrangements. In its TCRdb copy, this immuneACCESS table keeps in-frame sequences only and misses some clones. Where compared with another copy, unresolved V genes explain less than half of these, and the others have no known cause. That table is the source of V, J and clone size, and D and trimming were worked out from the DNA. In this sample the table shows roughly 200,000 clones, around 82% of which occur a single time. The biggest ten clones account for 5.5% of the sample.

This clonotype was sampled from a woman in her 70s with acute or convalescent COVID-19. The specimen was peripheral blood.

The CDR3 loop reads CATMGETPSLPLRYGYTF. The DNA reads TGTGCCACCATGGGAGAAACCCCCTCCCTTCCTCTTCGTTATGGCTACACCTTC. The chain employs TRBV28 and TRBJ1-2; the D gene cannot be resolved reliably. V was cut back by 10 bases and J by 5 bases, leaving a gap of 32 bases between them. The CDR3, cysteine through phenylalanine, is 18 amino acids long. The read is trimmed to its CDR3 DNA, 54 bases read in frame from base 1. CDR1 MDHEN and CDR2 SYDVKM are derived from the germline V gene.